A single sample gave rise to the 10 T cell receptor beta chains below, sequenced in a study of CD8 T cells in Susac syndrome. The RNA input was about 0.45 to 1 ug, and it was reverse transcribed with random hexamers. In TCRdb, the immunoSEQ multiplex PCR reads were re-called with MiXCR into one record per CDR3 protein. The sample has just over 150,000 distinct CDR3 sequences; about 95% are singletons. Sequencing used CD8+ T cells from PBMCs. The source of these receptors is a human donor with multiple sclerosis.

This clonotype was recorded once. V is TRBV30 and J is TRBJ1-5; D gene unclear. V shed 2 bases and J shed 0 bases, with 8 bases lying between them. The CDR3 spans 14 residues. Germline V gene data show CDR1 as GTSNPN and CDR2 as SVGIG (reference sequence). CDR3 sequence: CAWSWSSSNQPQHF. The DNA for the CDR3 is TGTGCCTGGAGTTGGAGCTCTAGCAATCAGCCCCAGCATTTT.

This sequence joins TRBV19 and TRBJ2-1, with 11 bases that match TRBD1. The germline V gene has CDR1 LNHDA and CDR2 SQIVND (reference sequence). V lost 5 bases and J lost 7; bases outside the gene matches: 7. The CDR3 is made up of 15 amino acids. CDR3 loop: CASSLGQGAVNEQFF. The CDR3 DNA reads as TGTGCCAGTAGTCTCGGACAGGGGGCGGTGAATGAGCAGTTCTTC.

The chain employs TRBV7-9 and TRBJ2-3, with a weak D call TRBD2 (5 bases). Per germline, CDR1 SEHNR and CDR2 FQNEAQ (reference sequence). Between the trimmed V and J ends, which lost 3 bases and 4 bases, there was a span of 14 bases. This CDR3 is 15 amino acids long. The CDR3 nucleotides read TGTGCCAGCAGCTTCGGTCTAGCTGGTGCAGATACGCAGTATTTT. Translation gives CASSFGLAGADTQYF.

The chain couples TRBV12-3 or TRBV12-4 to TRBJ2-1; 7 bases map to TRBD1. The CDR3 length is 13 residues. V shed 3 bases and J 8 bases; nucleotides not matched to a gene: 4. CDR3 DNA sequence: TGTGCCAGCAGTTTGACAGGGTGGGATGAGCAGTTCTTC. It codes for CASSLTGWDEQFF.

The V and J genes are TRBV6-2 or TRBV6-3 and TRBJ2-5; no definite D call. V lost 1 base and J lost 6, with 12 bases in between. This CDR3 region has 14 residues. Germline V gene sequence: CDR1 MNHEY, CDR2 SVGEGT. CDR3 residues: CASSYFDGKKTQYF. The CDR3 nucleotides are TGTGCCAGCAGTTACTTCGACGGTAAAAAGACCCAGTACTTC.

The genes are TRBV7-2 and TRBJ1-5; D uncertain. CDR3 length equals 15 residues. Trimming removed 5 bases from V and 6 bases from J, with 17 bases in between. Germline V gene lookup returns CDR1 SGHTA and CDR2 FQGNSA. Written as DNA, the CDR3 is TGTGCCAGCAGCCCGACTAGCGGTCCCTTTCAGCCCCAGCATTTT. Protein sequence: CASSPTSGPFQPQHF.

This chain joins TRBV20-1 and TRBJ2-3; D may be TRBD1 (6 bases). V dropped 3 bases and J dropped 4 bases, with 11 bases sitting between them. Germline-derived CDR1 and CDR2 are DFQATT and SNEGSKA (reference sequence). This CDR3 region has 13 residues. The CDR3 is CSASPGDADTQYF. DNA of the CDR3: TGCAGTGCTAGTCCAGGGGACGCAGATACGCAGTATTTT.

The chain combines TRBV27 with TRBJ1-5, with D uncertain. The V gene's germline CDR1 is MNHEY and CDR2 SMNVEV (reference sequence). The CDR3 spans 13 residues. V was cut by 8 bases and J by 3 bases, with 11 bases left in between. The CDR3 protein is CASAVGYNQPQHF. The CDR3 DNA reads TGTGCCAGCGCTGTGGGGTACAATCAGCCCCAGCATTTT.

A single count supports this clonotype. The chain carries TRBV2 and TRBJ2-3; 11 positions match TRBD2. V was pared by 3 bases and J by 4 bases, with 6 bases of the junction left unmatched. The V gene's germline CDR1 is SNHLY and CDR2 FYNNEI. This CDR3 has 16 amino acids. DNA for the CDR3: TGTGCCAGCAGTGATGGTAGCGGGGGGGCCGCAGATACGCAGTATTTT. This sequence encodes CASSDGSGGAADTQYF.

V usage is TRBV24-1 and J usage is TRBJ2-1; 10 bases map to TRBD2. Germline values: CDR1 KGHDR, CDR2 SFDVKD. The CDR3 contains 14 residues. After removal of 6 bases from V and 8 bases from J, the junction contained 6 bases not matched to a gene. CDR3 DNA sequence: TGTGCCACCAGTCCAGCGGGGGGGGCCGATGAGCAGTTCTTC. It encodes CATSPAGGADEQFF.